The 18 T cell receptor beta chains presented below share a single source sample, sequenced in a study of T cell responses to AZD1222 COVID-19 vaccine. Only in-frame clones appear in the TCRdb table, and some are missing; sequencing was by immunoSEQ multiplex PCR. The sample lists about 140,000 clones; roughly nine tenths were seen once. Sequencing was performed on peripheral blood, taken on day 0 of AZD1222 vaccination. The receptors originated from an adult in good health.

V gene TRBV4-1 combines with J gene TRBJ1-2; D is undetermined. The V gene's germline CDR1 is MGHRA and CDR2 YSYEKL. The CDR3 is 14 amino acids. Trimming stripped 3 bases from V and 8 bases from J, with 16 bases between. CDR3 residues: CASSQTITMRGYTF. CDR3 DNA sequence: TGCGCCAGCAGCCAGACCATTACTATGAGGGGCTACACCTTC.

This sequence joins TRBV5-5 and TRBJ2-5; TRBD2 matches 9 bases. Germline V gives CDR1 SGHKS, CDR2 YYEKEE (reference sequence). The V segment lost 3 bases and the J segment 4 bases; nucleotides outside the gene matches: 4. The CDR3 consists of 14 residues. This CDR3 reads CASSSGLARETQYF. The CDR3 DNA follows: TGTGCCAGCAGCTCCGGACTAGCGAGAGAGACCCAGTACTTC.

This clone was seen only once. The rearrangement links TRBV18 to TRBJ2-1; TRBD1 matches 9 bases. Germline lookup yields CDR1 KGHSH and CDR2 LQKENI. CDR3 length: 17 residues. Trimming took 4 bases from V and 6 from J; bases not matched to a gene: 13. The DNA for the CDR3 is TGTGCCAGCTCACACCTGGGAACAGGGGGCTCGGGCAATGAGCAGTTCTTC. Translation: CASSHLGTGGSGNEQFF.

The rearrangement joins TRBV9 to TRBJ2-7; D is perhaps TRBD2 (6 bases). Trimming stripped 3 bases from V and 0 bases from J, with 13 bases between. This CDR3 spans 15 amino acids. Germline-derived CDR1 and CDR2 are SGDLS and YYNGEE. Here the CDR3 reads CASSAGDLGSYEQYF. CDR3 coding DNA: TGTGCCAGCAGCGCCGGGGACTTGGGCTCCTACGAGCAGTACTTC.

The J gene is TRBJ1-2, the V gene TRBV30, with TRBD1 as a possible D gene (5 bases). Trimming shortened V by 0 bases and J by 2 bases, and 7 bases separated the two germline ends. This CDR3 has 13 amino acids. CDR1 is GTSNPN, CDR2 SVGIG, per germline (reference sequence). In DNA, the CDR3 is TGTGCCTGGAGTGTAGGGGTGAACTATGGCTACACCTTC. Its protein is CAWSVGVNYGYTF.

CDR3 in DNA: TGTGCCAGCAGCCCCGCTAAACAAGAGACCCAGTACTTC. This sequence encodes CASSPAKQETQYF. The chain combines TRBV3-1 (or the pseudogene TRBV3-2) with TRBJ2-5; D is unclear. This CDR3 is built from 13 residues. Germline CDR1 LGHDT, CDR2 YNNKEL (reference sequence). V lost 4 bases and J 2 bases, leaving 8 bases between the germline ends.

This chain's CDR3 is CASSPTPVSYEQYF. The DNA for the CDR3 is TGTGCCAGCAGTCCTACCCCAGTTAGCTACGAGCAGTACTTC. V usage is TRBV27 and J usage is TRBJ2-7; D not certain. The germline V gene has CDR1 MNHEY and CDR2 SMNVEV (reference sequence). Trimming left V 5 bases short and J 3 bases short, with 14 bases between. The CDR3 runs to 14 residues.

The genes are TRBV28 and TRBJ2-4; 7 positions agree with TRBD1. Trimming cost V 10 bases and J 4 bases; bases outside gene matches: 13. This CDR3 spans 15 amino acids. The germline gives CDR1 MDHEN, CDR2 SYDVKM. As DNA, the CDR3 is TGTGCCACCAAGCCCGAGGGGGCCGCTAAAAACATTCAGTACTTC. This encodes CATKPEGAAKNIQYF.

The gene calls are TRBV5-1 and TRBJ1-1; a possible D gene is TRBD1 (6 bases). The CDR3 length is 16 residues. The ends were cut back, 2 bases at V and 0 bases at J, with 14 bases in the middle. The germline V gene has CDR1 SGHRS and CDR2 YFSETQ. CDR3 in amino acids: CASSFSSGALNTEAFF. CDR3 bases: TGCGCCAGCAGCTTTTCTTCAGGGGCCTTGAACACTGAAGCTTTCTTT.

The chain is built from TRBV5-8 and TRBJ2-7, with D unresolved. Between the trimmed V and J ends, which lost 1 base and 6 bases, there was a span of 5 bases. This CDR3 spans 11 amino acids. CDR1 is SGHTS, CDR2 YDEGEE, per germline. Written as DNA, the CDR3 is TGTGCCAGCAGCTTGAGAGCCGAGCAGTACTTC. Its protein is CASSLRAEQYF.

The chain has TRBV14 and TRBJ1-1; 7 nucleotides agree with TRBD1. This CDR3 spans 17 amino acids. V trimming: 7 bases; J trimming: 1 base; junction bases outside the gene matches: 15. Per germline, CDR1 SGHDN and CDR2 FVKESK. The CDR3 here is CASTRIIWRQGNTEAFF. For the CDR3, the DNA is TGTGCCAGCACCCGAATAATTTGGAGACAGGGGAACACTGAAGCTTTCTTT.

The V and J genes are TRBV7-6 and TRBJ1-1; unclear D gene. The CDR3 covers 11 residues. Germline assignment: CDR1 SGHVS and CDR2 FNYEAQ. V was shortened by 1 base and J by 11 bases, with 8 bases between the two germline ends. This CDR3 reads CASSLGSVAFF. The CDR3 nucleotides are TGTGCCAGCAGCTTAGGGTCAGTTGCTTTCTTT.

The chain couples TRBV18 to TRBJ2-7, with 9 bases lining up with TRBD2. Germline lookup yields CDR1 KGHSH and CDR2 LQKENI. The trim removed 3 bases at V and 3 bases at J, leaving 6 bases unmatched. CDR3 length: 15 amino acids. CDR3 sequence: CASSPSGGRDYEQYF. In DNA, the CDR3 is TGTGCCAGCTCACCTAGCGGGGGCCGAGACTACGAGCAGTACTTC.

A few counts support this clone. V usage is TRBV3-1 (or the pseudogene TRBV3-2) and J usage is TRBJ1-3; 8 bases agree with TRBD1. The CDR3 loop spans 15 amino acids. In germline, CDR1 is LGHDT, CDR2 YNNKEL (reference sequence). V shed 6 bases, J shed 4 bases, and the junction held 8 bases outside the gene matches. The CDR3, as DNA: TGTGCCAGCAGTCTGGACAGGGCTCGCGGAAACACCATATATTTT. This codes for CASSLDRARGNTIYF.

This chain uses TRBV7-9 with TRBJ1-3, with D possibly being TRBD1 (6 bases). The CDR3 sequence is 17 residues long. The V and J ends lost 0 bases and 0 bases respectively, with 12 bases between them. CDR1 and CDR2 (germline): SEHNR, FQNEAQ (reference sequence). CDR3 region: CASSLATGPNSGNTIYF. The CDR3 nucleotides are TGTGCCAGCAGCTTAGCTACAGGGCCTAACTCTGGAAACACCATATATTTT.

CDR3 in amino acids: CASSLTRAPGRELFF. DNA for the CDR3: TGTGCCAGCAGTCTCACCCGGGCCCCGGGCAGAGAACTGTTTTTT. The rearrangement joins TRBV27 to TRBJ1-4, with unresolved D. The CDR3 has 15 amino acids. The ends were cut back, 5 bases at V and 12 bases at J, with 22 bases in the middle. CDR1 and CDR2 (germline): MNHEY, SMNVEV (reference sequence).

The chain uses TRBV2 and TRBJ1-4; TRBD1 agrees at 10 bases. The J segment lost 8 bases and the V segment lost 5 bases, leaving 5 bases of the junction unmatched. CDR3 length equals 14 residues. Germline loops: CDR1 SNHLY, CDR2 FYNNEI. The CDR3 here is CASSRDRGEEKLFF. The CDR3 DNA sequence: TGTGCCAGCAGTAGGGACAGGGGAGAAGAAAAACTGTTTTTT.

J is TRBJ2-1 and V is TRBV28; 9 positions agree with TRBD1. This CDR3 spans 16 amino acids. With 6 bases clipped from V and 2 bases from J, the junction kept 8 bases outside the gene matches. Germline CDR1 is MDHEN and CDR2 is SYDVKM. The CDR3 sequence is CASRSLDRGAYNEQFF. For the CDR3, the DNA is TGTGCCAGCAGATCCTTGGACAGGGGAGCCTACAATGAGCAGTTCTTC.